Below, one TCR beta chain is given with its context. Its antigen is not known. This specimen belongs to a study of Ad26.COV2.S vaccination and SARS-CoV-2 variants. Study overall: Enrolled in COV1001, the donor was in the Ad26.COV2.S trial arm, which received the vaccine. Points from the study as a whole: Spike-specific TCR breadth was greater in vaccine than placebo recipients. Overall T cell responses may have been underestimated by the analyses of TCR breadth and depth.

Profiled with immunoSEQ multiplex PCR; TCRdb holds only in-frame clones, not every one. The table records about 400,000 clones, around 89% of them present only once. Treatment in this sample: about 20 received Ad26.COV2.S at low or high dose, single or two shots; several received placebo; per-sample allocation not given. Sampling was done on day 63 after the first vaccine or placebo injection. This Boston cohort included adults aged 18-55 years. Trimming at V came to 6 bases and at J to 10 bases, leaving 11 bases not matched to a gene. Germline CDR1 and CDR2: MNHEY and SVGAGI. This CDR3 has 15 amino acids.

This material consisted of peripheral blood, taken in a trial of Ad26.COV2.S vaccine versus placebo. The origin of this receptor is a person aged 18-60 years who received the Ad26.COV2.S COVID-19 vaccine or a placebo. The V gene is TRBV6-5, the J gene TRBJ2-1; the match to TRBD2 covers 11 bases. CDR3 sequence (DNA): TGTGCCAGCAGGCCCACACTAGCGGGAGATCCGGAGCAGTTCTTC. This encodes CASRPTLAGDPEQFF.